This TCR beta chain emerged from a study of vaccination and CD4 T cells after COVID-19. An Oncomine TCR Beta short-read assay was used to sequence the DNA from cultured CD4+ T cells. Via MiXCR, TCRdb re-called the PCR reads, giving one row per CDR3 protein. The sample lists about 16,000 distinct CDR3 sequences; 50% to 65% were seen once. The CDR3 has 17 amino acids. The germline V gene has CDR1 SGHRS and CDR2 YFSETQ. The junction had 12 bases not matched to a gene; V was cut back by 2 bases and J by 5 bases. This sample's treatment: approximately 11-day PBMC culture with coronavirus spike peptide pools or control peptides (ViraFEST assay). A remark on this clonotype: Its target is unknown.

The input for sequencing was CD4+ T cells from blood, cultured in vitro, taken before SARS-CoV-2 vaccination. The receptor was derived from a human donor who had recovered from COVID-19. This chain uses TRBV5-1 with TRBJ2-5; 10 positions agree with TRBD2. The CDR3 region is CASSLQPSGGEWETQYF. The CDR3 coding sequence is TGCGCCAGCAGCTTACAGCCGAGCGGGGGGGAGTGGGAGACCCAGTACTTC.